This entry describes one T cell receptor beta chain. These data are taken from a study of early T cells in non-severe SARS-CoV-2 infection. The TCR library protocol attached unique molecular identifiers to the individual cDNA molecules. TCRdb reprocessed the 5' RACE reads via MiXCR and lists one record per CDR3 protein. The sample lists around 80,000 distinct CDR3 sequences, 9.5% to 15% occurring once. This CDR3 has 15 residues. Germline V gene lookup returns CDR1 LNHDA and CDR2 SQIVND (reference sequence). Trimming removed 0 bases at V and 1 base at J, with 10 bases between. The chain is built from TRBV19 and TRBJ2-7; D call uncertain. The sample consisted of whole blood. This sequence was found in an adult who was a healthcare worker with PCR-confirmed SARS-CoV-2 infection or an uninfected control (not recorded which). Written as DNA, the CDR3 is TGTGCCAGTAGTATAGATAGTCAACAGTCCTACGAGCAGTACTTC. This encodes CASSIDSQQSYEQYF. Drawing the rest from reference TRBV19 and TRBJ2-7, the complete variable domain is DGGITQSPKYLFRKEGQNVTLSCEQNLNHDAMYWYRQDPGQGLRLIYYSQIVNDFQKGDIAEGYSVSREKKESFPLTVTSAQKNPTAFYLCASSIDSQQSYEQYFGPGTRLTVT.